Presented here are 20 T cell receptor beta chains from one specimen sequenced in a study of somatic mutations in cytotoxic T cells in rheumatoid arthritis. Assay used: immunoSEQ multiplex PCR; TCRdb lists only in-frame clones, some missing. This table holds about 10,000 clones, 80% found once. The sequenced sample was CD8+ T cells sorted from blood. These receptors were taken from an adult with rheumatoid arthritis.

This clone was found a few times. CDR3 region: CASSGDNEQFF. DNA for the CDR3: TGTGCCAGCAGCGGAGACAATGAGCAGTTCTTC. The rearrangement uses TRBV9 and TRBJ2-1; D is unresolved. The CDR3 runs to 11 residues. The germline V gene encodes CDR1 SGDLS and CDR2 YYNGEE. The V gene lost 3 bases and the J gene lost 5 bases, with 3 bases spanning the gap.

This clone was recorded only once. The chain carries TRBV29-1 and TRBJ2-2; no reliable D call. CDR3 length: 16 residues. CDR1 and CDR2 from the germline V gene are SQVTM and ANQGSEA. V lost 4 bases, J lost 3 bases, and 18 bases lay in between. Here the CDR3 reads CSVALPRSGYTGELFF. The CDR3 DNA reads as TGCAGCGTTGCACTCCCCCGTTCCGGGTACACCGGGGAGCTGTTTTTT.

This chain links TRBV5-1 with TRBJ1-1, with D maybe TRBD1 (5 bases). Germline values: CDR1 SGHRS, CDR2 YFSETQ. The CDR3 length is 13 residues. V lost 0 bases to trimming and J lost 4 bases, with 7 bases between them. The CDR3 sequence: CASSLGGGTEAFF. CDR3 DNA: TGCGCCAGCAGCTTGGGGGGGGGCACTGAAGCTTTCTTT. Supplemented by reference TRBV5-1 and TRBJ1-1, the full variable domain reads KAGVTQTPRYLIKTRGQQVTLSCSPISGHRSVSWYQQTPGQGLQFLFEYFSETQRNKGNFPGRFSGRQFSNSRSEMNVSTLELGDSALYLCASSLGGGTEAFFGQGTRLTVV.

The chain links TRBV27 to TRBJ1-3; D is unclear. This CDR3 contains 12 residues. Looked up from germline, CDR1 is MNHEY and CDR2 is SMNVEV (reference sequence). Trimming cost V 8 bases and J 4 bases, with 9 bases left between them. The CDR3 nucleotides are TGTGCCAGCGGGTCAGTAGGAAACACCATATATTTT. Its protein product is CASGSVGNTIYF.

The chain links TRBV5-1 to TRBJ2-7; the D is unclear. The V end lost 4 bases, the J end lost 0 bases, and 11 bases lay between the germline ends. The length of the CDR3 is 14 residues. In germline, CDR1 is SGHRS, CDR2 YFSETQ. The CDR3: CASSDDTFSYEQYF. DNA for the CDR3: TGCGCCAGCAGCGACGACACGTTCTCCTACGAGCAGTACTTC. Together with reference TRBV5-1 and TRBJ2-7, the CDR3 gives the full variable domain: KAGVTQTPRYLIKTRGQQVTLSCSPISGHRSVSWYQQTPGQGLQFLFEYFSETQRNKGNFPGRFSGRQFSNSRSEMNVSTLELGDSALYLCASSDDTFSYEQYFGPGTRLTVT.

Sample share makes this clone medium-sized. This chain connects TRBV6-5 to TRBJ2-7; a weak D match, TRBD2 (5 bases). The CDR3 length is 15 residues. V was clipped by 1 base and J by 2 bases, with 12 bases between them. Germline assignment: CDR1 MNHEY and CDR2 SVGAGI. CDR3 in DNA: TGTGCCAGCAGTTACTTAGGTGGGAGAACCTACGAGCAGTACTTC. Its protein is CASSYLGGRTYEQYF.

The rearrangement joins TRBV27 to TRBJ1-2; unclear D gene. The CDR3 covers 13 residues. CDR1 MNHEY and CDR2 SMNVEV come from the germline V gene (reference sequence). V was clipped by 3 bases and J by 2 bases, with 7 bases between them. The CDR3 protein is CASSLMGNYGYTF. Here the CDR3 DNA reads TGTGCCAGCAGTTTGATGGGGAACTATGGCTACACCTTC.

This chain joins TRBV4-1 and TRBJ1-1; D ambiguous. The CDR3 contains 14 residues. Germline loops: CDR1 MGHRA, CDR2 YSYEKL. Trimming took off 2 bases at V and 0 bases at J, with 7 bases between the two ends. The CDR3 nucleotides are TGCGCCAGCAGCCAACAGATACTGAACACTGAAGCTTTCTTT. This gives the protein CASSQQILNTEAFF.

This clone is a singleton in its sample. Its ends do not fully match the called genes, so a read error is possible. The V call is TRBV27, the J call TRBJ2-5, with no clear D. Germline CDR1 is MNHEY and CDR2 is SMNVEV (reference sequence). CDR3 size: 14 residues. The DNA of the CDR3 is TGTGCCAGCAGCCCCCTGTGGAGCCAAGAGCCCCAGTACTTC. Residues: CASSPLWSQEPQYF.

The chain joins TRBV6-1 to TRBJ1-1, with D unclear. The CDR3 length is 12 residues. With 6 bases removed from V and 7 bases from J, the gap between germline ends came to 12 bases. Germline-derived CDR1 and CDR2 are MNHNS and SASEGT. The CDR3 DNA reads TGTGCCAGCAGCGGGCTTGATTATGAAGCTTTCTTT. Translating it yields CASSGLDYEAFF.

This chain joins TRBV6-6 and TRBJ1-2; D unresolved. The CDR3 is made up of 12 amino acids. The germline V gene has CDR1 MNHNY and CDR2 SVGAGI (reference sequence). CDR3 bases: TGTGCAGCGGGCGGTCCGTTCTATGGCTACACCTTC. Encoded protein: CAAGGPFYGYTF.

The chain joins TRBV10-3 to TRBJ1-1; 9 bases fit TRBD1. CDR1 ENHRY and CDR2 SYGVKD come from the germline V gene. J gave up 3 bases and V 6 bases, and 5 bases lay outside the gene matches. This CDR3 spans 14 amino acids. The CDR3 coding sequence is TGTGCCATCAGAGAGGGACAGGGAGACACTGAAGCTTTCTTT. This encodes CAIREGQGDTEAFF.

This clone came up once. The CDR3 nucleotides read TGTGCCAGCAGTTTATGGGTGTCGGGGGGGCTCAGCGATACGCAGTATTTT. Translation: CASSLWVSGGLSDTQYF. This chain uses TRBV28 with TRBJ2-3; 8 positions agree with TRBD2. Germline lookup yields CDR1 MDHEN and CDR2 SYDVKM. The CDR3 is 17 residues long. V was pared by 0 bases and J by 6 bases, with 11 bases of the junction left unmatched.

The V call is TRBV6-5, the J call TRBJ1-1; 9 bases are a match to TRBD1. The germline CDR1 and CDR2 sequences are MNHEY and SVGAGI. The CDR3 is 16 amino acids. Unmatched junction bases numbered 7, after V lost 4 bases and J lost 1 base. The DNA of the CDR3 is TGTGCCAGCAGTTCAGGACAGGGGAGCTGGAACACTGAAGCTTTCTTT. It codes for CASSSGQGSWNTEAFF.

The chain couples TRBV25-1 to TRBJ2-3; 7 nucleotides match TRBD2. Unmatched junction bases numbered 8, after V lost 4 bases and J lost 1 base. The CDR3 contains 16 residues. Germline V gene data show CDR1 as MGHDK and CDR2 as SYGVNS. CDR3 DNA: TGTGCCAGCAGTGGGGGAGGGACTTATGGCACAGATACGCAGTATTTT. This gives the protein CASSGGGTYGTDTQYF.

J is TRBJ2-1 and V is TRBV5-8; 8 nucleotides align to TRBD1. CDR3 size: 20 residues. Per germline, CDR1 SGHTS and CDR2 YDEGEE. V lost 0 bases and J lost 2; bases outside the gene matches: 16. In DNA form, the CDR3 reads TGTGCCAGCAGCTTGGAAGGACGCGCGGGGAGACAGGGGCCCTACAATGAGCAGTTCTTC. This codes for CASSLEGRAGRQGPYNEQFF.

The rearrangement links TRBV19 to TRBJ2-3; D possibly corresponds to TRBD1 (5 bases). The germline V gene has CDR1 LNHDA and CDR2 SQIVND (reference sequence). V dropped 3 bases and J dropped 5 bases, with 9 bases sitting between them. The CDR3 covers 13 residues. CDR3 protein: CASSMTVKDTQYF. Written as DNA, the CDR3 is TGTGCCAGTAGTATGACAGTCAAAGATACGCAGTATTTT.

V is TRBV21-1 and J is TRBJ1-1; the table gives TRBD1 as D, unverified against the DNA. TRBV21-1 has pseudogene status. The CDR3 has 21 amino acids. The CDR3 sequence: CASSKPRSGGEEGHADTEAFF. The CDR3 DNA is TGTGCCAGCAGCAAACCTAGGTCAGGGGGCGAAGAGGGGCATGCGGACACTGAAGCTTTCTTT.

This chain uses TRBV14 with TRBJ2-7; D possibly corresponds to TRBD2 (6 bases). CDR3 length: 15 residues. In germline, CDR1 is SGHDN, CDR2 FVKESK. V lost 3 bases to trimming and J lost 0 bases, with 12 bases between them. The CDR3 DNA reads TGTGCCAGCAGCCATTCCTTAGCGGTCTCCTACGAGCAGTACTTC. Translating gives CASSHSLAVSYEQYF.

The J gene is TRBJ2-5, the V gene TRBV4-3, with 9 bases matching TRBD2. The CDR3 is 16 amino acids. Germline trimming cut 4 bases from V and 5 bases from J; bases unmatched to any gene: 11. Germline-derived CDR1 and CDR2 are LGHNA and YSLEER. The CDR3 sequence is CASSPLQAGGTETQYF. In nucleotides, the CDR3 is TGCGCCAGCAGCCCCCTCCAGGCGGGGGGGACGGAGACCCAGTACTTC.